The TCR beta chain under discussion was sequenced for a study of spatial heterogeneity in lung cancer (dated by TCRdb to between 2017 and 2020). As for the study more broadly: Beta-chain transcripts were consistently detected in greater numbers than alpha-chain transcripts, which likely reflects a higher abundance of beta-chain transcripts. The study quantitatively compared TCR alpha and beta repertoires across multiple tumor regions, matched nontumor lung and blood in non-small cell lung cancer. The study linked features of the TCR repertoire to counts of nonsynonymous mutations, which were determined by whole-exome sequencing of tumor tissue. TCR transcript counts in tumor regions correlated strongly with a T cell transcriptional module score from matched bulk RNA-seq. Both alpha and beta chains were TCR-sequenced in samples taken at surgery, namely 220 tumor regions, approximately 66 matched nontumor lung samples and 56 PBMC samples. In the raw uncorrected reads, each unique combination of TCR and UMI appeared on average more than ten times.

There are many counts of this clonotype. The antigen it binds to is not known. There are no base qualities to consult, and no much larger clone falls within one base. Study-level results and caveats: The tumor nonsynonymous mutation count correlated with the number of expanded alpha and beta TCRs within the tumor. Counts of ubiquitous and regional expanded TCRs were found to correlate with counts of ubiquitous and regional nonsynonymous mutations, respectively. Additional single-cell paired TCR alpha and beta sequencing was considered necessary to confirm, at a functional level, the hypothesis that regional TCRs recognize regional mutations. TCR-seq coverage of tumor T cells was estimated to be only roughly 7% for alpha chains and about 13% for beta chains.

V is pared back by 4 bases and J by 2 bases, with 18 bases lying between the germline termini. Spanning cysteine to phenylalanine, the CDR3 consists of 16 amino acids. Only the CDR3 part of the read is kept: 48 bases, read in frame from the first base. The germline V gene sets CDR1 to MDHEN and CDR2 to SYDVKM. Libraries were built with 5' RACE. The sequencer listed for this sample is NextSeq 500. The TCR library protocol attached a unique molecular identifier to each TCR cDNA molecule to allow correction of PCR and sequencing errors. As for the original processing: Decombinator tools were used for TCR identification, UMI-based error correction and CDR3 extraction. TCRs above a frequency of 2 per 1,000, corresponding to the top 1% of the tumor frequency distribution, were defined as expanded. Expanded tumor TCRs statistically deemed absent (corrected P<0.05) from at least one tumor region were classed as regional, and all other expanded tumor TCRs were classed as ubiquitous. Each repertoire was subsampled 100 times to 5,000 TCRs, after which Renyi diversity was computed with the R vegan package. To build CDR3 similarity networks, amino acid triplet string-kernel similarity was used, and CDR3s were connected when their pairwise similarity was above 0.82. In-frame beta chains were kept once TCRdb had trimmed the public reads at Q25 with fastp and called clones with MiXCR. Every CDR3 protein is listed once, alongside the most common genes and DNA of its rows. TCRdb's processing, not the study's, gives the V and J calls here. The sample table shows roughly 4,200 distinct CDR3 sequences, and around 7.9% are seen once. The top ten clones comprise roughly 8.9% of the sample.

Explained via the paper, the time point label denotes: sample taken at primary tumor resection. Samples were obtained from about 69 patients with early-stage, untreated non-small cell lung cancer from the lung TRACERx cohort. TCR sequencing used whole RNA extracted from tumor and nontumor lung tissue, or from cryopreserved PBMC samples, without cell sorting. Only patients for whom sufficient RNA was available from at least two tumor regions were selected for TCR sequencing. Before selection, tumor and adjacent nontumor lung specimens were reviewed by a lung pathologist. Recombination joined TRBV28 with TRBJ2-7; TRBD2 is a possible D gene, resting on 6 matching bases. Specimen: lung tumor tissue, collected at surgery. The receptor comes from a male donor with early-stage non-small cell lung cancer. The CDR3 region: CASSSIGTGRPYEQYF. The nucleotide sequence is TGTGCCAGCAGTTCGATTGGGACGGGGAGGCCCTACGAGCAGTACTTC.